This T cell receptor (beta chain) was retrieved from a study of T cell repertoires in cytomegalovirus infection. TCRdb passed the reads through MiXCR, listing each CDR3 protein once. This table has approximately 250,000 distinct CDR3 sequences, approximately 13% appearing once. From germline, CDR1 is SGDLS and CDR2 YYNGEE. CDR3 length: 14 amino acids. V dropped 0 bases and J dropped 7; count of bases not matched to a gene: 1. The origin of this receptor is a human donor in good health (CMV status not recorded). Some clones in this sample may be carry-over from other donors' samples. Input material: PBMCs. V gene TRBV9 combines with J gene TRBJ1-5; 10 bases are a match to TRBD1. For the CDR3, the DNA is TGTGCCAGCAGCGTAGAGACAGGGGGCCAGCCCCAGCATTTT. Translating gives CASSVETGGQPQHF.